These 28 T cell receptor beta chains share one sample of origin, sequenced in a study of breast tumors, draining lymph nodes, adjacent tissues. TCRdb itself ran the multiplex PCR reads through MiXCR, one entry per CDR3 protein. The table shows approximately 100,000 distinct CDR3 sequences, with approximately 22% occurring only once. Axillary draining lymph nodes of breast cancer patients supplied the node samples. Sequenced: axillary lymph node tissue. The source of these receptors is a female donor with breast cancer. Some clones in this sample may be carry-over from other donors' samples.

There are many counts of this clonotype. The rearrangement joins TRBV9 to TRBJ2-5, with 9 bases matching TRBD2. The CDR3 loop spans 16 amino acids. Germline CDR1 is SGDLS and CDR2 is YYNGEE. Germline trimming cut 0 bases from V and 1 base from J; bases unmatched to any gene: 4. The DNA for the CDR3 is TGTGCCAGCAGCGTAGCAGCGGGGGGCCGCCAAGAGACCCAGTACTTC. This gives the protein CASSVAAGGRQETQYF.

The gene calls are TRBV5-6 and TRBJ2-1; maybe TRBD1 (6 bases). Germline loops: CDR1 SGHDT, CDR2 YYEEEE. Trimming removed 1 base from V and 3 bases from J, with 17 bases in between. This CDR3 has 17 residues. The CDR3 nucleotides read TGTGCCAGCAGCTTGAGGCAGGGGCTAGCAGTCTACAATGAGCAGTTCTTC. It encodes CASSLRQGLAVYNEQFF.

The count of this clonotype is one. A much larger clone lies one base from this, so it may be a read error. V usage is TRBV2 and J usage is TRBJ1-4; D is uncertain. The CDR3 length is 10 residues. Germline CDR1 SNHLY, CDR2 FYNNEI. CDR3 in DNA: TGTGCCAGCAGCGGGAGAAAACTGGTTTTT. This gives the protein CASSGRKLVF.

This clonotype was observed many times. CDR3 sequence reads: CSARDNVGTGGRLGSYEQYF. The CDR3, as DNA: TGCAGTGCTAGAGATAACGTTGGGACAGGGGGCCGCCTAGGGTCCTACGAGCAGTACTTC. V usage is TRBV20-1 and J usage is TRBJ2-7, with 12 positions matching TRBD1. V was clipped by 0 bases and J by 1 base; unmatched bases: 16. CDR1 DFQATT and CDR2 SNEGSKA come from the germline V gene (reference sequence). The CDR3 consists of 20 residues.

This clonotype has ten or more counts. This sequence joins TRBV10-3 and TRBJ2-5, with D perhaps TRBD1 or TRBD2 (6 bases each). The V gene lost 6 bases and the J gene lost 5 bases, with 19 bases spanning the gap. The CDR3 is 15 amino acids. Germline V gives CDR1 ENHRY, CDR2 SYGVKD. The CDR3 protein is CAIREGDNPLETQYF. The CDR3 coding sequence is TGTGCCATCAGGGAGGGGGACAACCCCCTGGAGACCCAGTACTTC.

The table lists this clonotype with many counts. The CDR3 DNA reads as TGTGCCAGCAGCCAAGAGTGGGGTCCGGACGGCTATGGCTACACCTTC. Translation: CASSQEWGPDGYGYTF. The chain combines TRBV3-1 with TRBJ1-2; no firm D call. Germline loops: CDR1 LGHDT, CDR2 YNNKEL (reference sequence). The V end lost 0 bases, the J end lost 4 bases, and 15 bases lay between the germline ends. The CDR3 covers 16 residues.

About this clonotype itself: Just one base apart from a much larger clone, this may be a read error. This chain connects TRBV10-3 to TRBJ2-1; D not certain. The CDR3 spans 13 residues. Germline V CDR1 and CDR2: ENHRY, SYGVKD. Trimming took off 5 bases at V and 8 bases at J, with 13 bases between the two ends. The CDR3 here is CAISKHSLDEQFF. The CDR3 DNA is TGTGCCATCAGTAAGCATAGCCTGGATGAGCAGTTCTTC.

Ten or more counts support this clonotype. The chain recombines TRBV6-5 with TRBJ2-7; 9 bases map to TRBD2. The germline V gene encodes CDR1 MNHEY and CDR2 SVGAGI. V was pared by 3 bases and J by 2 bases, with 5 bases of the junction left unmatched. The CDR3 loop spans 15 amino acids. The CDR3 loop reads CASSYRTSATYEQYF. The CDR3 bases are TGTGCCAGCAGTTATCGGACTAGCGCGACCTACGAGCAGTACTTC.

Here the CDR3 reads CASSWGLAGGWNEQFF. Written as DNA, the CDR3 is TGTGCCAGCAGCTGGGGACTAGCGGGGGGGTGGAATGAGCAGTTCTTC. The chain recombines TRBV11-2 with TRBJ2-1; 16 bases are a match to TRBD2. There are 16 residues in the CDR3. V was pared by 4 bases and J by 7 bases, with 4 bases of the junction left unmatched. Per germline, CDR1 SGHAT and CDR2 FQNNGV.

The table lists this clonotype with many counts. The J gene is TRBJ2-7, the V gene TRBV25-1; D may correspond to TRBD1 or TRBD2 (5 bases each). Trimming cost V 5 bases and J 3 bases, with 8 bases left between them. The germline V gene encodes CDR1 MGHDK and CDR2 SYGVNS. The length of the CDR3 is 12 residues. CDR3 amino acids: CASSRDGYEQYF. CDR3 nucleotide sequence: TGTGCCAGCAGTCGGGACGGCTACGAGCAGTACTTC.

For this clonotype: Just one base apart from a much larger clone, this may be a read error. V gene TRBV3-1 combines with J gene TRBJ1-2, with 9 bases fitting TRBD1. The CDR3 length is 13 residues. CDR1 LGHDT and CDR2 YNNKEL come from the germline V gene (reference sequence). The CDR3 region has the DNA TGTGCCAGCGGGACAGGGAGAAACTATGGCCACACCTTC. Its protein product is CASGTGRNYGHTF. Using reference TRBV3-1 and TRBJ1-2 for the parts outside the CDR3, the full variable domain is DTAVSQTPKYLVTQMGNDKSIKCEQNLGHDTMYWYKQDSKKFLKIMFSYNNKELIINETVPNRFSPKSPDKAHLNLHINSLELGDSAVYFCASGTGRNYGHTFGSGTRLTVV.

This clonotype was observed many times. The chain is built from TRBV3-1 and TRBJ2-7; D gene ambiguous. V gave up 4 bases and J gave up 7 bases, with 11 bases separating them. The CDR3 is 12 amino acids. Germline V gene lookup returns CDR1 LGHDT and CDR2 YNNKEL (reference sequence). The DNA of the CDR3 is TGTGCCAGCAGCCTCGTGAAGCAGGAGCAGTACTTC. Residues: CASSLVKQEQYF.

This clonotype came up many times. This chain connects TRBV2 to TRBJ1-5; 7 bases are a match to TRBD1. Germline loops: CDR1 SNHLY, CDR2 FYNNEI. The ends lost 6 bases at V and 7 bases at J; junction bases unmatched: 12. The CDR3 covers 15 residues. CDR3 residues: CASSPEGAWGQPQHF. CDR3 DNA sequence: TGTGCCAGCAGCCCGGAGGGGGCCTGGGGGCAGCCCCAGCATTTT. Full variable domain (rest looked up from reference TRBV2 and TRBJ1-5): EPEVTQTPSHQVTQMGQEVILRCVPISNHLYFYWYRQILGQKVEFLVSFYNNEISEKSEIFDDQFSVERPDGSNFTLKIRSTKLEDSAMYFCASSPEGAWGQPQHFGDGTRLSIL.

This clonotype has a count of ten or more. The rearrangement uses TRBV24-1 and TRBJ2-1; maybe TRBD2 (5 bases). The CDR3 totals 17 residues. V dropped 2 bases and J dropped 1 base, with 14 bases sitting between them. Germline V CDR1 and CDR2: KGHDR, SFDVKD. CDR3 DNA: TGTGCCACCAGTGATTCGACCCTGGGGAGATCCTACAATGAGCAGTTCTTC. Protein sequence: CATSDSTLGRSYNEQFF.

This clonotype was found many times. V is TRBV9 and J is TRBJ2-7, with D perhaps matching TRBD1 (5 bases). The CDR3 is made up of 14 amino acids. Germline V CDR1 and CDR2: SGDLS, YYNGEE. V was clipped by 4 bases and J by 4 bases, with 15 bases between them. CDR3 sequence (DNA): TGTGCCAGCAGCCCCTCCCCCCAGGGTTACGAGCAGTACTTC. Translation: CASSPSPQGYEQYF.

This clonotype was observed at least ten times. The V call is TRBV9, the J call TRBJ1-2; D not certain. V gave up 7 bases and J gave up 8 bases, with 15 bases separating them. Germline values: CDR1 SGDLS, CDR2 YYNGEE. This CDR3 is 12 amino acids long. CDR3 loop: CASPPPQTGYTF. The CDR3 coding sequence is TGTGCCAGCCCCCCGCCACAGACCGGCTACACCTTC.

This clonotype has a single count. The V call is TRBV7-3, the J call TRBJ1-3; a weak D match, TRBD1 (6 bases). The ends were cut back, 2 bases at V and 5 bases at J, with 19 bases in the middle. This CDR3 comprises 17 residues. The germline CDR1 and CDR2 sequences are SGHTA and FQGTGA. Here the CDR3 DNA reads TGTGCCAGCAGCTTAGCGATAGGACAGTCCCACCGAAACACCATATATTTT. The encoded protein is CASSLAIGQSHRNTIYF.

On this clonotype: This clone may be a read error of a much larger clone one base away. The chain joins TRBV5-1 to TRBJ2-1, with no clear D. Trimming took 0 bases from V and 1 from J, leaving 14 bases between them. CDR1 is SGHRS and CDR2 is YFSETQ in the germline V gene. The CDR3 spans 17 residues. The CDR3 sequence is CASSLEPLGSSYNEQFF. CDR3 DNA sequence: TGCGCCAGCAGCTTGGAGCCTTTAGGTAGTTCCTACAATGAGCAGTTCTTC.

Turning to this clonotype: This may be a read error, as it is one base from a much larger clone. V and J are TRBV28 and TRBJ1-6; possible D gene TRBD1, 6 bases. Germline V lookup: CDR1 MDHEN, CDR2 SYDVKM. This CDR3 is 13 amino acids long. CDR3 in DNA: TGTGCCGGCAGTATAGGGGGTGTTTCACCCCTCCACTTT. It codes for CAGSIGGVSPLHF.

The table lists this clonotype with a few counts. The chain couples TRBV11-2 to TRBJ2-4; tentatively, D is TRBD1 (7 bases). Trimming shortened V by 5 bases and J by 0 bases, and 17 bases separated the two germline ends. The V gene's germline CDR1 is SGHAT and CDR2 FQNNGV. The CDR3 extends over 17 amino acids. CDR3 sequence (DNA): TGTGCCAGCAGCAACGCGGGGACAGAACTAGCCAAAAACATTCAGTACTTC. Its translation is CASSNAGTELAKNIQYF.

This clonotype was seen ten or more times. The gene calls are TRBV19 and TRBJ2-3; the D is unclear. Germline CDR1 reads LNHDA; CDR2 reads SQIVND (reference sequence). Trimming removed 2 bases from V and 7 bases from J, with 7 bases in between. The CDR3 is 12 residues long. CDR3 in amino acids: CASSISRHTQYF. Here the CDR3 DNA reads TGTGCCAGTAGTATATCGCGACATACGCAGTATTTT.

This clonotype came up many times. The rearrangement uses TRBV20-1 and TRBJ2-7; TRBD1 is a possible D gene (6 bases). The germline V gene encodes CDR1 DFQATT and CDR2 SNEGSKA (reference sequence). The CDR3 totals 13 residues. Trimming left V 6 bases short and J 3 bases short, with 15 bases between. This CDR3 is CSAPGQTFYEQYF. The CDR3 coding sequence is TGCAGTGCGCCCGGACAGACCTTCTACGAGCAGTACTTC.

The table lists this clonotype with many counts. The rearrangement links TRBV12-3 or TRBV12-4 to TRBJ1-4; D is undetermined. This CDR3 is 14 amino acids long. The V gene lost 3 bases and the J gene lost 6 bases, with 11 bases spanning the gap. CDR3 in DNA: TGTGCCAGCAGTTTTGGATTGCGGGATGAAAAACTGTTTTTT. This encodes CASSFGLRDEKLFF.

A remark on this clonotype: One base away lies a much larger clone, so this may be a sequencing read error. V gene TRBV4-1 combines with J gene TRBJ2-2; 7 bases are shared with TRBD2. The CDR3 runs to 15 residues. Germline values: CDR1 MGHRA, CDR2 YSYEKL. The CDR3 loop is CTSSLGGANTGELFF. Here the CDR3 DNA reads TGCACCAGCAGCCTTGGGGGGGCGAACACCGGGGAGCTGTTTTTT.

As for this clonotype: Given a much more abundant clone one base away, this may be a read error. V gene TRBV4-1 combines with J gene TRBJ2-2; 11 bases agree with TRBD2. The CDR3 consists of 18 residues. Germline assignment: CDR1 MGHRA and CDR2 YSYEKL. Losses at the gene ends were 1 base for V and 5 bases for J; bases not matched to a gene: 9. CDR3 bases: TGCGCCAGCAGCCAAGGGAAGCGGGGACTAGCGGTAACCGGGGAGCTGTTTTTT. The encoded protein is CASSQGKRGLAVTGELFF.

In this sample, this clonotype turned up many times. J is TRBJ1-6 and V is TRBV7-9; D is unresolved. With 3 bases removed from V and 3 bases from J, the gap between germline ends came to 12 bases. This CDR3 is 16 amino acids long. CDR1 SEHNR and CDR2 FQNEAQ come from the germline V gene (reference sequence). This CDR3 is CASSFWLGFYNSPLHF. The CDR3, as DNA: TGTGCCAGCAGCTTTTGGTTGGGTTTCTATAATTCACCCCTCCACTTT.

This clonotype was counted ten times or more. The V and J genes are TRBV15 and TRBJ1-4; unclear D gene. Germline-derived CDR1 and CDR2 are LNHNV and YYDKDF (reference sequence). The V and J ends lost 0 bases and 2 bases respectively, with 7 bases between them. The CDR3 is 15 amino acids. The DNA for the CDR3 is TGTGCCACCAGCAGAGACAAGGGTACTAATGAAAAACTGTTTTTT. It codes for CATSRDKGTNEKLFF.

The chain has TRBV19 and TRBJ1-1, with unresolved D. This CDR3 has 13 amino acids. Germline-derived CDR1 and CDR2 are LNHDA and SQIVND (reference sequence). Trimming removed 6 bases at V and 0 bases at J, with 8 bases between. The CDR3 loop reads CASRVGMNTEAFF. The CDR3, as DNA: TGTGCCAGTAGGGTGGGAATGAACACTGAAGCTTTCTTT.